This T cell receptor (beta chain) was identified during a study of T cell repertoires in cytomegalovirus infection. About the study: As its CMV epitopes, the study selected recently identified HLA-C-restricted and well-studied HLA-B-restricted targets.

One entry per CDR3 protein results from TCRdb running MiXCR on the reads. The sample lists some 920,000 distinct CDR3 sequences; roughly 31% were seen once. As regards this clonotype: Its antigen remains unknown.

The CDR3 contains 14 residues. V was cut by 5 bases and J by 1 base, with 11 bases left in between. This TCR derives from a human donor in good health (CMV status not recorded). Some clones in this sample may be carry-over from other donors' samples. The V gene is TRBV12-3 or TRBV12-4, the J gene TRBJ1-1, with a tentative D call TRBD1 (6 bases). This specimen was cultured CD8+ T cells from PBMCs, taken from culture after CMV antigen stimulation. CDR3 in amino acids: CASSNYRENTEAFF. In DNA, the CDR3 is TGTGCCAGCAGTAATTACAGGGAGAACACTGAAGCTTTCTTT.